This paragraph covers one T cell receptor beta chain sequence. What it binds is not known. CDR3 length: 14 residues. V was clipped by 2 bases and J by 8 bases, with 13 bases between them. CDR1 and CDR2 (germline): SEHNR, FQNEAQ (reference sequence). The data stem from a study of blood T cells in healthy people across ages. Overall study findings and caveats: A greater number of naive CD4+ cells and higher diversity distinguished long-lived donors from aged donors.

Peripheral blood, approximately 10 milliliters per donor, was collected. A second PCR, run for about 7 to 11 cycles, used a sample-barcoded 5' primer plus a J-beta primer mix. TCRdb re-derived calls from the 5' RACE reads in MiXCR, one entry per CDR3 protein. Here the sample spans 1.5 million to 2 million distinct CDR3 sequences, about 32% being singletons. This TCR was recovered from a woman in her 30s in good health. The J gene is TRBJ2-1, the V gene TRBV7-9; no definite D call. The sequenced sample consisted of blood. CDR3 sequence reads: CASSLREGLHEQFF. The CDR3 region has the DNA TGTGCCAGCAGCTTAAGGGAAGGGCTCCATGAGCAGTTCTTC.